The clone carrying this T cell receptor beta chain was recorded a few times. What it recognizes is unknown. These data originate in a study of identical twins. General study points: Findings depended on cross-sectional statistics rather than tracking the same donors.

Germline CDR1 reads SGHDT; CDR2 reads YYEEEE. This CDR3 is 12 amino acids long. V was clipped by 5 bases and J by 5 bases, with 11 bases between them. Template switching supplied a universal primer site; unique molecular identifiers were carried on the cDNA. In TCRdb, the 5' RACE reads were re-called with MiXCR into one record per CDR3 protein. The sample consists of roughly 240,000 distinct CDR3 sequences, 5.5% to 8% of them appearing once. Another study also made use of these data, one on yellow fever vaccine responses in identical twins.

Source material: memory (CD45RO+) T cells sorted from blood. The genes are TRBV5-6 and TRBJ2-7; D ambiguous. The origin of this receptor is a woman in her late teens or twenties in good health. The CDR3 DNA reads as TGTGCCAGCAGTCGGGTAATAGACGAGCAGTACTTC. Residues: CASSRVIDEQYF.